This is a list of T cell receptor beta chains from one sample in a study of blood T cell repertoires in COVID-19. The data were produced by immunoSEQ multiplex PCR, yet TCRdb's version contains in-frame clones alone and is incomplete. The profile shows 180,000 or so clones, 70% to 80% of them singletons. The sequenced material came from peripheral blood. The receptors originated from a woman aged 50 to 65 with active or convalescent COVID-19. Each CDR3 is given with its conserved first and last residue. The D gene is left open where the match is weak. Where a row states a size, it is once, few, many or the class of an expanded clone; other rows omit it.

j_call v_call d_call clone_size cdr3_aa cdr3_nt
TRBJ2-7 TRBV7-2 TRBD2 once CASSLDGRYEQYF TGTGCCAGCAGCCTCGACGGGAGGTACGAGCAGTACTTC
TRBJ2-3 TRBV5-6 NA NA CASSLDWRRPDTQYF TGTGCCAGCAGCTTGGACTGGCGGCGCCCAGATACGCAGTATTTT
TRBJ2-7 TRBV19 TRBD1 few CASSITRDRVHEQYF TGTGCCAGTAGTATAACCCGGGACAGGGTCCACGAGCAGTACTTC
TRBJ1-3 TRBV5-1 TRBD1 few CASSVGQAHSGNTIYF TGCGCCAGCAGCGTCGGACAGGCCCACTCTGGAAACACCATATATTTT
TRBJ2-1 TRBV6-4 TRBD2 NA CASSDSRLAGGQGIHEQFF TGTGCCAGCAGTGACTCGAGACTAGCGGGGGGGCAAGGGATCCATGAGCAGTTCTTC
TRBJ2-7 TRBV3-1/TRBV3-2 TRBD2 once CASSQGLAGLEQYF TGTGCCAGCAGCCAAGGGCTAGCGGGACTTGAGCAGTACTTC
TRBJ1-1 TRBV18 NA few CASSPIPRSNTEAFF TGTGCCAGCTCACCAATACCGAGAAGTAACACTGAAGCTTTCTTT
TRBJ1-3 TRBV9 NA NA CASSVGTAGNTIYF TGTGCCAGCAGCGTAGGGACTGCGGGAAACACCATATATTTT
TRBJ2-5 TRBV7-7 NA NA CASSLGALYQETQYF TGTGCTAGCAGCTTGGGGGCGTTGTACCAAGAGACCCAGTACTTC
TRBJ1-1 TRBV20-1 NA NA CSPRQNTEAFF TGCAGTCCTCGACAGAACACTGAAGCTTTCTTT
TRBJ1-5 TRBV7-2 NA NA CASSLRGGRNQPQHF TGTGCCAGCAGCTTACGGGGGGGGCGGAATCAGCCCCAGCATTTT
TRBJ2-3 TRBV11-2 TRBD2 NA CASSLGLAGSDTQYF TGTGCCAGCAGCCTGGGACTAGCGGGGTCAGATACGCAGTATTTT
TRBJ1-5 TRBV27 NA NA CASSLSDSQPQHF TGTGCCAGCAGTTTATCCGATAGTCAGCCCCAGCATTTT
TRBJ2-3 TRBV7-2 TRBD2 NA CASSSGTSGGFTDTQYF TGTGCCAGCAGCTCAGGGACTAGCGGGGGGTTTACAGATACGCAGTATTTT
TRBJ2-3 TRBV28 NA few CASSTPEGTTDTQYF TGTGCCAGCAGTACTCCGGAGGGAACCACAGATACGCAGTATTTT
TRBJ1-5 TRBV28 NA NA CASIPQGASNQPQHF TGTGCCAGCATCCCACAGGGAGCCAGCAATCAGCCCCAGCATTTT
TRBJ1-6 TRBV30 TRBD1 NA CAWGDRGRSPLHF TGTGCCTGGGGGGACAGGGGGAGATCACCCCTCCACTTT
TRBJ1-4 TRBV19 NA once CASTRLGGGEKLFF TGTGCCAGCACCCGCCTCGGGGGTGGGGAAAAACTGTTTTTT
TRBJ2-4 TRBV6-5 TRBD1 NA CASRTGQGFIQYF TGTGCCAGCAGGACGGGACAGGGGTTCATTCAGTACTTC
TRBJ2-7 TRBV4-3 TRBD2 NA CASSQFPSGDGYEQYF TGCGCCAGCAGCCAATTCCCTAGCGGGGATGGCTACGAGCAGTACTTC
TRBJ1-1 TRBV19 NA NA CASSTDFAAVAFF TGTGCCAGTAGTACCGACTTTGCGGCGGTAGCTTTCTTT
TRBJ1-1 TRBV6-1 NA once CASSEGQGYTEAFF TGTGCCAGCAGTGAAGGTCAGGGATACACTGAAGCTTTCTTT
TRBJ1-2 TRBV6-2/TRBV6-3 NA NA CASSQVGGWPDGYTF TGTGCCAGCAGTCAGGTGGGAGGGTGGCCAGATGGCTACACCTTC
TRBJ2-7 TRBV28 TRBD2 NA CASSTTGTSGFYEQYF TGTGCCAGCAGTACTACCGGGACTAGCGGATTCTACGAGCAGTACTTC
TRBJ1-2 TRBV15 TRBD1 few CATSGTDRGRRGYTF TGTGCCACCAGCGGAACGGACAGGGGGCGACGAGGCTACACCTTC
TRBJ1-2 TRBV28 NA NA CASNLGGYGYTF TGTGCCAGCAATCTCGGGGGCTATGGCTACACCTTC
TRBJ1-2 TRBV7-9 TRBD1 NA CASSLGRRQGENYGYTF TGTGCCAGCAGCTTAGGCAGACGACAGGGCGAAAACTATGGCTACACCTTC
TRBJ2-5 TRBV12-5 TRBD2 once CASGLDPDLAGGQETQYF TGTGCTAGTGGTTTGGACCCTGACCTAGCGGGGGGCCAAGAGACCCAGTACTTC
TRBJ2-2 TRBV5-1 NA NA CASSLGQRTGELFF TGCGCCAGCAGCTTGGGACAGAGAACCGGGGAGCTGTTTTTT
TRBJ2-7 TRBV30 NA NA CAWSRPGSTYEQYF TGTGCCTGGAGTCGGCCGGGAAGCACCTACGAGCAGTACTTC
TRBJ2-3 TRBV3-1/TRBV3-2 NA few CASSQGLGIFSTDTQYF TGTGCCAGCAGCCAAGGACTCGGGATTTTTAGCACAGATACGCAGTATTTT
TRBJ2-2 TRBV30 TRBD2 NA CAWRGLAGGELFF TGTGCCTGGAGGGGACTAGCGGGGGGGGAGCTGTTTTTT
TRBJ2-3 TRBV29-1 NA many CSGRGFWDKGGDTQYF TGCAGCGGCCGAGGGTTCTGGGACAAAGGGGGAGATACGCAGTATTTT
TRBJ1-4 TRBV19 TRBD1 NA CASSIGQGNEKLFF TGTGCCAGTAGTATCGGACAGGGTAATGAAAAACTGTTTTTT
TRBJ2-1 TRBV5-1 NA NA CASSGTLSYNEQFF TGCGCCAGCAGCGGGACTCTCTCCTACAATGAGCAGTTCTTC
TRBJ1-2 TRBV9 NA NA CASSVGAGVGYTF TGTGCCAGCAGCGTAGGGGCAGGGGTGGGCTACACCTTC
TRBJ1-2 TRBV11-2 TRBD1 NA CASSLDRPGGDGYTF TGTGCCAGCAGCTTAGATCGTCCAGGGGGCGATGGCTACACCTTC
TRBJ2-1 TRBV3-1/TRBV3-2 TRBD1 NA CASSPVSRDRGFHEQFF TGTGCCAGCAGCCCCGTCTCCCGGGACAGGGGGTTCCATGAGCAGTTCTTC
TRBJ1-2 TRBV6-5 TRBD1 NA CASRRQGAELSYTF TGTGCCAGCAGAAGGCAGGGGGCGGAATTAAGCTACACCTTC
TRBJ1-5 TRBV19 NA NA CASSMDSHSNQPQHF TGTGCCAGTAGTATGGACAGTCATAGCAATCAGCCCCAGCATTTT
TRBJ1-6 TRBV18 TRBD1 NA CASSPGTGLSPLHF TGTGCCAGCTCACCAGGGACAGGGCTGTCACCCCTCCACTTT
TRBJ2-5 TRBV4-3 TRBD1 NA CASSQEPRGQETQYF TGCGCCAGCAGCCAAGAGCCCAGGGGGCAAGAGACCCAGTACTTC
TRBJ2-7 TRBV6-1 TRBD1 NA CASSEGTANYEQYF TGTGCCAGCAGTGAGGGGACAGCGAACTACGAGCAGTACTTC
TRBJ2-2 TRBV30 NA NA CAWSYTNTGELFF TGTGCCTGGAGTTACACGAACACCGGGGAGCTGTTTTTT
TRBJ2-1 TRBV15 NA NA CATSRDLAANNEQFF TGTGCCACCAGCAGAGATTTAGCAGCTAACAATGAGCAGTTCTTC
TRBJ1-3 TRBV7-8 NA NA CASSPSGQGSAGNTIYF TGTGCCAGCAGCCCGAGTGGGCAGGGATCCGCTGGAAACACCATATATTTT
TRBJ1-6 TRBV2 TRBD1 NA CASNRGQGARSPLHF TGTGCCAGCAACCGCGGACAGGGGGCACGGTCACCCCTCCACTTT
TRBJ2-7 TRBV9 NA few CASSVDMDSAFSYEQYF TGTGCCAGCAGCGTAGATATGGATAGCGCCTTCTCCTACGAGCAGTACTTC
TRBJ2-5 TRBV15 TRBD2 NA CATSRGVAGGRETQYF TGTGCCACCAGCAGAGGCGTGGCGGGGGGACGCGAGACCCAGTACTTC
TRBJ2-2 TRBV3-1/TRBV3-2 NA NA CASSRRVLTSPNTGELFF TGTGCCAGCAGCCGGCGGGTCTTAACTAGCCCTAACACCGGGGAGCTGTTTTTT
TRBJ2-5 TRBV30 TRBD2 NA CAWSRGLAGGPETQYF TGTGCCTGGTCGAGGGGACTAGCGGGGGGGCCGGAGACCCAGTACTTC
TRBJ2-7 TRBV11-2 TRBD1 NA CASSTMQGAWNEQYF TGTGCCAGCAGTACGATGCAGGGGGCATGGAACGAGCAGTACTTC
TRBJ1-5 TRBV7-8 NA NA CASSPPGQVSNQPQHF TGTGCCAGCAGCCCCCCCGGACAAGTTAGCAATCAGCCCCAGCATTTT
TRBJ1-5 TRBV7-9 NA once CASSLGGLEKPQHF TGTGCCAGCAGCTTAGGGGGCCTGGAAAAGCCCCAGCATTTT
TRBJ2-2 TRBV29-1 TRBD2 NA CSARGASGGANTGELFF TGCAGCGCCCGGGGGGCTAGCGGGGGGGCGAACACCGGGGAGCTGTTTTTT
TRBJ1-1 TRBV29-1 NA NA CSGEQGGGTEAFF TGCAGCGGGGAACAGGGTGGCGGCACTGAAGCTTTCTTT
TRBJ2-3 TRBV10-3 TRBD2 NA CAISELAGTDTQYF TGTGCCATCAGTGAACTAGCGGGCACAGATACGCAGTATTTT
TRBJ1-5 TRBV7-6 NA NA CASSLTENQPQHF TGTGCCAGCAGCCTGACAGAGAATCAGCCCCAGCATTTT